The T cell receptor (beta chain) under discussion was sequenced for a study of T cell repertoires in cytomegalovirus infection. Study information: Indicated by public TCR beta signatures were CMV infection and matching HLA type.

TCRdb analysed the reads with MiXCR anew, one entry per CDR3 protein. This sample has some 680,000 distinct CDR3 sequences; less than 40% occur once, and the top ten carry about 2.8%. Study conclusions and caveats: Identification of carriers of CMV plus the relevant HLA was achieved through cumulative public TCR beta family frequency. The ex vivo response was dominated by HLA-C-restricted CMV-specific TCR beta clonotypes.

In this sample, this clonotype turned up a few times. Its antigen is undetermined. Per germline, CDR1 MNHNY and CDR2 SVGAGI (reference sequence). The V segment lost 2 bases and the J segment 0 bases; nucleotides outside the gene matches: 7. CDR3 length: 17 residues. This clonotype was sampled from a human donor in good health (CMV status not recorded). Some clones in this sample may be carry-over from other donors' samples. V is TRBV6-6 and J is TRBJ1-1, with TRBD1 matching over 9 bases. Sequenced sample: PBMCs. CDR3 nucleotide sequence: TGTGCCAGCAGTTACCCGGACAGGGGAACTCTGAACACTGAAGCTTTCTTT. Its protein product is CASSYPDRGTLNTEAFF.